A selection of T cell receptor beta chains follows, all from one sample in a study of T cell changes during pregnancy in multiple sclerosis. This table comes from immunoSEQ multiplex PCR, and its TCRdb copy is limited to in-frame clones, with some not included. The sample includes tens of thousands of clones, just over 90% seen only once; the top ten take just under 0.2%. The sequences come from CD4+ T cells from peripheral blood mononuclear cells, collected in the second trimester of pregnancy. These receptors were collected from a female donor with multiple sclerosis, enrolled in a pregnancy study. Both conserved end residues are part of each CDR3. The D gene is left open where the match is weak. The listing skips clone size in some rows; elsewhere it reads once, few, many or a size class.

size: NA; D: TRBD1; J: TRBJ1-5; V: TRBV19; length: 14; DNA: TGTGCCTCAAATACCGGGACAGGCAATCAGCCCCAGCATTTT; CDR3: CASNTGTGNQPQHF
size: NA; D: NA; J: TRBJ1-2; V: TRBV9; length: 15; DNA: TGTGCCAGCAGCCACCAGGACAGTCCTAACTATGGCTACACCTTC; CDR3: CASSHQDSPNYGYTF
size: NA; D: NA; J: TRBJ1-5; V: TRBV5-6; length: 14; DNA: TGTGCCAGCAGCTGGGCGGGTAGCAATCAGCCCCAGCATTTT; CDR3: CASSWAGSNQPQHF
size: NA; D: NA; J: TRBJ2-1; V: TRBV28; length: 15; DNA: TGTGCCAGCAGTTTGAGGCAGCTGACTTACAATGAGCAGTTCTTC; CDR3: CASSLRQLTYNEQFF
size: NA; D: NA; J: TRBJ2-5; V: TRBV27; length: 14; DNA: TGTGCCAGCAGCCCTGGCGGATTCCAAGAGACCCAGTACTTC; CDR3: CASSPGGFQETQYF
size: NA; D: TRBD2; J: TRBJ2-3; V: TRBV4-1; length: 20; DNA: TGCGCCAGCAGCCAACCCCCCCCGGGACTAGCGGGGGGCAAGGGAGATACGCAGTATTTT; CDR3: CASSQPPPGLAGGKGDTQYF
size: NA; D: NA; J: TRBJ1-5; V: TRBV28; length: 14; DNA: TGTGCCAGCAGTTTACTTGGGGCAAGCCAGCCCCAGCATTTT; CDR3: CASSLLGASQPQHF
size: NA; D: TRBD1; J: TRBJ1-2; V: TRBV5-1; length: 15; DNA: TGCGCCAGCAGCTTGGAGGGGGGACAGGGCTATGGCTACACCTTC; CDR3: CASSLEGGQGYGYTF
size: NA; D: TRBD2; J: TRBJ2-2; V: TRBV7-2; length: 16; DNA: TGTGCCAGCAGTCCTCTAGCGGGGGGGCGATTCCGGGAGCTGTTTTTT; CDR3: CASSPLAGGRFRELFF
size: NA; D: NA; J: TRBJ2-2; V: TRBV23-1; length: 18; DNA: TGCGCCAGCAGTCAATCGAATGGGCCGGTCGGGGACACCGGGGAGCTGTTTTTT; CDR3: CASSQSNGPVGDTGELFF
size: NA; D: NA; J: TRBJ2-4; V: TRBV30; length: 13; DNA: TGTGCCTGGGACGCCAGTGGGGGGAACATTCAGTACTTC; CDR3: CAWDASGGNIQYF
size: NA; D: NA; J: TRBJ2-2; V: TRBV7-2; length: 14; DNA: TGTGCCAGCAGCTTAGCAGGGGCCGGAGGGGAGCTGTTTTTT; CDR3: CASSLAGAGGELFF
size: NA; D: TRBD1; J: TRBJ1-6; V: TRBV5-6; length: 15; DNA: TGTGCCAGCAGCTTGGGACAGGGGATAAATTCACCCCTCCACTTT; CDR3: CASSLGQGINSPLHF
size: NA; D: NA; J: TRBJ2-3; V: TRBV5-1; length: 14; DNA: TGCGCCAGCAGCTTGGGGCACAACACAGATACGCAGTATTTT; CDR3: CASSLGHNTDTQYF
size: NA; D: TRBD2; J: TRBJ2-1; V: TRBV5-1; length: 16; DNA: TGCGCCAGCAGCCAGCCGGGACTAGCGGGGCACCATGAGCAGTTCTTC; CDR3: CASSQPGLAGHHEQFF
size: NA; D: TRBD2; J: TRBJ2-5; V: TRBV7-7; length: 14; DNA: TGTGCCAGCAGCTCCGGGACTAGCGAAGTGACCCAGTACTTC; CDR3: CASSSGTSEVTQYF
size: NA; D: TRBD2; J: TRBJ2-3; V: TRBV4-1; length: 15; DNA: TGCGCCAGCAGCCAACCGGGACTACACACAGATACGCAGTATTTT; CDR3: CASSQPGLHTDTQYF
size: once; D: NA; J: TRBJ2-3; V: TRBV28; length: 14; DNA: TGTGCCAGCAGTAGCCTAGCGCCACTCAATACGCAGTATTTT; CDR3: CASSSLAPLNTQYF
size: NA; D: NA; J: TRBJ1-5; V: TRBV10-3; length: 14; DNA: TGTGCCATCAGTGGTGGGGACACCAATCAGCCCCAGCATTTT; CDR3: CAISGGDTNQPQHF
size: NA; D: TRBD1; J: TRBJ2-7; V: TRBV9; length: 14; DNA: TGTGCCAGCAGCGTAGCGGGACAGGGGTACGAGCAGTACTTC; CDR3: CASSVAGQGYEQYF
size: once; D: NA; J: TRBJ2-1; V: TRBV10-3; length: 12; DNA: TGTGCCATCACCGACAGCTACAATGAGCAGTTCTTC; CDR3: CAITDSYNEQFF
size: NA; D: TRBD1; J: TRBJ1-1; V: TRBV5-4; length: 16; DNA: TGTGCCAGCAGCCCGGGGAAGGGGGCGCCGAGAACTGAAGCTTTCTTT; CDR3: CASSPGKGAPRTEAFF
size: NA; D: NA; J: TRBJ2-2; V: TRBV9; length: 14; DNA: TGTGCCAGCAGCGTAACGGCTAGCACCGGGGAGCTGTTTTTT; CDR3: CASSVTASTGELFF
size: NA; D: NA; J: TRBJ1-2; V: TRBV6-4; length: 13; DNA: TGTGCCAGCAGCCCGGGGGCTAACTATGGCTACACCTTC; CDR3: CASSPGANYGYTF
size: few; D: TRBD2; J: TRBJ2-1; V: TRBV4-1; length: 18; DNA: TGCGCCAGCAGCCAAGATCTAATGGGGACTAGCGGGAGTAATGAGCAGTTCTTC; CDR3: CASSQDLMGTSGSNEQFF
size: once; D: NA; J: TRBJ2-7; V: TRBV15; length: 12; DNA: TGTGCCACCAGCATGGTCCGGGGGGAGCAGTACTTC; CDR3: CATSMVRGEQYF
size: NA; D: NA; J: TRBJ2-3; V: TRBV28; length: 13; DNA: TGTGCCAGCAGTTTGGCCTTGAGCAGGACGCAGTATTTT; CDR3: CASSLALSRTQYF
size: NA; D: NA; J: TRBJ2-7; V: TRBV5-6; length: 14; DNA: TGTGCCAGCAGCTTAGGCAGGGTAACCTACGAGCAGTACTTC; CDR3: CASSLGRVTYEQYF
size: once; D: TRBD2; J: TRBJ2-3; V: TRBV9; length: 16; DNA: TGTGCCAGCAGCGTAGGGGGGGGGTCGGGCACAGATACGCAGTATTTT; CDR3: CASSVGGGSGTDTQYF
size: NA; D: NA; J: TRBJ2-3; V: TRBV5-1; length: 13; DNA: TGCGCCAGCAGCCCGGGTGGCCCAGATACGCAGTATTTT; CDR3: CASSPGGPDTQYF
size: NA; D: NA; J: TRBJ2-5; V: TRBV7-9; length: 14; DNA: TGTGCCAGCAGCCAAGGGGGTCTCCAAGAGACCCAGTACTTC; CDR3: CASSQGGLQETQYF
size: NA; D: NA; J: TRBJ2-1; V: TRBV2; length: 15; DNA: TGTGCCAGCAGTGATTCTTGGGGCTCCAATAATGAGCAGTTCTTC; CDR3: CASSDSWGSNNEQFF
size: NA; D: TRBD2; J: TRBJ2-7; V: TRBV5-1; length: 16; DNA: TGCGCCAGCAGCTTGCTTAGCGGGAGATTAAGCTACGAGCAGTACTTC; CDR3: CASSLLSGRLSYEQYF
size: NA; D: NA; J: TRBJ1-5; V: TRBV19; length: 16; DNA: TGTGCCAGTAGCTTCAAACAGGCCGATAGCAATCAGCCCCAGCATTTT; CDR3: CASSFKQADSNQPQHF
size: once; D: TRBD2; J: TRBJ2-4; V: TRBV6-1; length: 14; DNA: TGTGCCAGCCTACTAGCGGGATCCCAAAACATTCAGTACTTC; CDR3: CASLLAGSQNIQYF
size: NA; D: TRBD1; J: TRBJ2-6; V: TRBV7-9; length: 19; DNA: TGTGCCAGCAGCTTAGTCCAAGGGGGCCCAAGCTCTGGGGCCAACGTCCTGACTTTC; CDR3: CASSLVQGGPSSGANVLTF